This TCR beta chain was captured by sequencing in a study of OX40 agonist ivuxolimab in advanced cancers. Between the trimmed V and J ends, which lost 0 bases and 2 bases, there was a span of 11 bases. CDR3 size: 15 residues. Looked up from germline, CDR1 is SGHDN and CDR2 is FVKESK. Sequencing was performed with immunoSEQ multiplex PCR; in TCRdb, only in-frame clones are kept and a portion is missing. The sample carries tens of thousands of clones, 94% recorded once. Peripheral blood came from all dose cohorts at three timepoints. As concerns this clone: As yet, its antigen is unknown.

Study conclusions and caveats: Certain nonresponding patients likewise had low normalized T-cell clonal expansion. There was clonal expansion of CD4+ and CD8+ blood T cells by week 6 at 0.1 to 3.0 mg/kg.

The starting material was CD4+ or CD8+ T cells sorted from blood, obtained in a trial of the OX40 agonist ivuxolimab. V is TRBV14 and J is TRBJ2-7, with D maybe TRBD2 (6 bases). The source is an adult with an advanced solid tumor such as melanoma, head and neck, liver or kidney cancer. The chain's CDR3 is CASSQDWGEPYEQYF. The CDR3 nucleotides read TGTGCCAGCAGCCAAGATTGGGGGGAACCCTACGAGCAGTACTTC.